These 17 T cell receptor beta chains originate from one sample sequenced in a study of blood T cell repertoires in COVID-19. Clones were read by immunoSEQ multiplex PCR, and TCRdb kept only the in-frame ones, dropping some. The sample carries roughly 360,000 clones, around 87% recorded once. Specimen: PBMCs or T cells enriched from blood (not recorded which). These receptor sequences come from a man younger than 40 who had recovered from COVID-19.

This clone was recorded a few times. This rearrangement joins TRBV4-1 to TRBJ2-1; a possible D gene is TRBD2 (5 bases). The CDR3 is 15 residues long. The V end lost 4 bases, the J end lost 1 base, and 11 bases lay between the germline ends. Germline lookup yields CDR1 MGHRA and CDR2 YSYEKL. The CDR3 DNA sequence: TGCGCCAGCAGCCCAAGTGGGAGTTCCTACAATGAGCAGTTCTTC. Translated, it gives CASSPSGSSYNEQFF.

This clone appeared a single time. The chain recombines TRBV5-5 with TRBJ1-2, with 7 positions matching TRBD1. The CDR3 has 14 amino acids. Looked up from germline, CDR1 is SGHKS and CDR2 is YYEKEE (reference sequence). Losses at the gene ends were 1 base for V and 5 bases for J; bases not matched to a gene: 5. The CDR3 here is CASSLYTGEYGYTF. In DNA form, the CDR3 reads TGTGCCAGCAGCTTGTATACAGGGGAATATGGCTACACCTTC. Complete variable domain (other parts from reference TRBV5-5 and TRBJ1-2): DAGVTQSPTHLIKTRGQQVTLRCSPISGHKSVSWYQQVLGQGPQFIFQYYEKEERGRGNFPDRFSARQFPNYSSELNVNALLLGDSALYLCASSLYTGEYGYTFGSGTRLTVV.

The chain has TRBV30 and TRBJ2-1, with 7 bases identical to TRBD1. The CDR3 covers 17 residues. The J segment lost 0 bases and the V segment lost 1 base, leaving 9 bases of the junction unmatched. Germline CDR1 GTSNPN, CDR2 SVGIG (reference sequence). The CDR3: CAWSGDSRLSSYNEQFF. The CDR3 DNA reads as TGTGCCTGGAGTGGGGACAGCCGCTTAAGCTCCTACAATGAGCAGTTCTTC.

V gene TRBV3-1 (or the pseudogene TRBV3-2) combines with J gene TRBJ1-2; the D gene is possibly TRBD1 (6 bases). Germline CDR1 reads LGHDT; CDR2 reads YNNKEL (reference sequence). Trimming stripped 0 bases from V and 3 bases from J, with 11 bases between. This CDR3 spans 15 amino acids. CDR3: CASSQEPGAYYGYTF. The CDR3 DNA sequence: TGTGCCAGCAGCCAAGAGCCAGGGGCATACTATGGCTACACCTTC.

The DNA for the CDR3 is TGTGCCAGTAGGTCCTACGGGTACACTGAAGCTTTCTTT. This encodes CASRSYGYTEAFF. The rearrangement links TRBV6-5 to TRBJ1-1, with no clear D. With 9 bases removed from V and 3 bases from J, the gap between germline ends came to 14 bases. CDR1 and CDR2 from the germline V gene are MNHEY and SVGAGI. The length of the CDR3 is 13 residues.

The V and J genes are TRBV14 and TRBJ1-2; unclear D gene. This CDR3 comprises 15 residues. Trimming pared 1 base from V and 4 bases from J, leaving 13 bases between. Germline CDR1 and CDR2: SGHDN and FVKESK. The CDR3 DNA reads TGTGCCAGCAGCCAAGGGGCGGGAAACGTCTATGGCTACACCTTC. This encodes CASSQGAGNVYGYTF.

This chain uses TRBV23-1 with TRBJ2-2; 11 nucleotides line up with TRBD1. TRBV23-1 is assigned to the ORF class and has an uncertain function. This CDR3 comprises 18 residues. V lost 0 bases to trimming and J lost 7 bases; unmatched junction nucleotides: 10. The CDR3 spells CASSQSHLDRGPLGELFF. The CDR3, as DNA: TGCGCCAGCAGTCAATCTCATCTGGACAGGGGGCCCCTCGGGGAGCTGTTTTTT.

This clone has a single count. The chain is built from TRBV6-2 or TRBV6-3 and TRBJ1-1; D gene unclear. V was shortened by 4 bases and J by 11 bases, with 11 bases between the two germline ends. Germline V gene data show CDR1 as MNHEY and CDR2 as SVGEGT. The CDR3 totals 11 residues. The CDR3 region is CASSLGRGAFF. The CDR3 DNA reads as TGTGCCAGCAGTTTGGGCCGTGGCGCTTTCTTT.

V and J are TRBV30 and TRBJ2-5, with a weak D call TRBD1 (7 bases). V was cut by 0 bases and J by 4 bases, with 15 bases left in between. Germline assignment: CDR1 GTSNPN and CDR2 SVGIG (reference sequence). There are 15 residues in the CDR3. CDR3 residues: CAWSVSRGVGETQYF. DNA of the CDR3: TGTGCCTGGAGTGTTTCCAGGGGGGTTGGAGAGACCCAGTACTTC.

This chain uses TRBV9 with TRBJ1-1; the D gene is possibly TRBD1 (6 bases). V dropped 3 bases and J dropped 6 bases, with 15 bases sitting between them. This CDR3 is built from 14 residues. The germline V gene encodes CDR1 SGDLS and CDR2 YYNGEE. In nucleotides, the CDR3 is TGTGCCAGCAGCGCGGGACACCTTAGGTCTGAAGCTTTCTTT. Protein sequence: CASSAGHLRSEAFF.

The rearrangement links TRBV5-4 to TRBJ1-6; D might be TRBD1 (5 bases). The CDR3 length is 14 residues. The germline V and J ends were trimmed by 0 bases and 7 bases, with 8 bases remaining between them. Germline V CDR1 and CDR2: SGHNT, YYREEE (reference sequence). The CDR3 sequence: CASSLDRTNSPLHF. Here the CDR3 DNA reads TGTGCCAGCAGCTTGGACAGGACGAATTCACCCCTCCACTTT.

V and J are TRBV18 and TRBJ2-5; 10 bases align to TRBD1. The CDR3 is made up of 14 amino acids. Losses at the gene ends were 6 bases for V and 4 bases for J; bases not matched to a gene: 5. Germline CDR1 KGHSH, CDR2 LQKENI. The chain's CDR3 is CASSQDRGRETQYF. CDR3 DNA: TGTGCCAGCTCTCAAGACAGGGGGCGAGAGACCCAGTACTTC.

The chain couples TRBV4-1 to TRBJ1-3; D is uncertain. Germline assignment: CDR1 MGHRA and CDR2 YSYEKL. The germline V and J ends were trimmed by 3 bases and 0 bases, with 9 bases remaining between them. The CDR3 is 15 residues long. CDR3 sequence reads: CASSHPRSSGNTIYF. CDR3 DNA sequence: TGCGCCAGCAGCCACCCCCGGAGCTCTGGAAACACCATATATTTT.

This chain uses TRBV6-6 with TRBJ2-7; 7 nucleotides match TRBD1. J was trimmed by 2 bases and V by 6 bases; bases with no gene match: 13. Per the germline V gene, CDR1 is MNHNY and CDR2 is SVGAGI (reference sequence). There are 16 residues in the CDR3. CDR3 coding DNA: TGTGCCAGCAGAGGCCCCCTGGACAGGAGTACCTACGAGCAGTACTTC. Translated, it gives CASRGPLDRSTYEQYF.

This clone has just one count. The chain employs TRBV7-8 and TRBJ2-2, with 8 bases that match TRBD1. CDR1 SGHVS and CDR2 FQNEAQ come from the germline V gene. The CDR3 is made up of 16 amino acids. V trimming: 5 bases; J trimming: 1 base; junction bases outside the gene matches: 6. The CDR3 loop is CASSPSGTGNTGELFF. DNA of the CDR3: TGTGCCAGCAGCCCTTCTGGGACAGGGAACACCGGGGAGCTGTTTTTT.

The chain couples TRBV6-1 to TRBJ1-4, with a weak D call TRBD1 (6 bases). The CDR3 has 15 amino acids. V lost 1 base and J 8 bases, leaving 14 bases between the germline ends. Germline lookup yields CDR1 MNHNS and CDR2 SASEGT. CDR3: CASSEGAGAREKLFF. CDR3 sequence (DNA): TGTGCCAGCAGTGAAGGGGCAGGGGCGCGAGAAAAACTGTTTTTT.

This clone came up a few times. The chain uses TRBV5-5 and TRBJ1-5, with D perhaps TRBD1 (6 bases). CDR1 and CDR2 (germline): SGHKS, YYEKEE (reference sequence). V lost 4 bases to trimming and J lost 7 bases, with 12 bases between them. The CDR3 extends over 13 amino acids. CDR3 coding DNA: TGTGCCAGCAGCAAGACAGGTCTCCAGCCCCAGCATTTT. Translation gives CASSKTGLQPQHF.